Below are 31 T cell receptor beta chains sequenced from a single sample in a study of blood T cell repertoires in COVID-19. Libraries were prepared by immunoSEQ multiplex PCR; TCRdb keeps only in-frame clonotypes and omits some of them. The sample holds 200,000 to 300,000 clones, approximately 83% seen once. The sample comprised peripheral blood. The origin of the receptors is a woman aged 25 to 39 who had recovered from COVID-19.

CDR3 region: CASSLDGLYTEAFF. CDR3 DNA: TGTGCCAGCAGTCTAGATGGTCTGTACACTGAAGCTTTCTTT. The chain uses TRBV28 and TRBJ1-1; D is unclear. The germline V and J ends were trimmed by 5 bases and 3 bases, with 13 bases remaining between them. The CDR3 covers 14 residues. Germline CDR1 is MDHEN and CDR2 is SYDVKM.

V gene TRBV6-2 or TRBV6-3 combines with J gene TRBJ2-1, with 10 nucleotides matching TRBD2. V shed 6 bases, J shed 1 base, and the junction held 9 bases outside the gene matches. Germline V gene sequence: CDR1 MNHEY, CDR2 SVGEGT. The CDR3 sequence is 17 residues long. CDR3 nucleotide sequence: TGTGCCAGCAGCCAGTCCTTAGCGGGGGGATCCTACAATGAGCAGTTCTTC. This gives the protein CASSQSLAGGSYNEQFF.

The chain recombines TRBV7-9 with TRBJ2-3; 13 bases agree with TRBD2. Germline-derived CDR1 and CDR2 are SEHNR and FQNEAQ (reference sequence). Trimming took 9 bases from V and 5 from J; bases not matched to a gene: 5. This CDR3 has 14 amino acids. Here the CDR3 reads CASLGLAGRDTQYF. The DNA for the CDR3 is TGTGCCAGTTTGGGACTAGCGGGGCGAGATACGCAGTATTTT. Looking up the rest from reference TRBV7-9 and TRBJ2-3 gives the full variable domain: DTGVSQNPRHKITKRGQNVTFRCDPISEHNRLYWYRQTLGQGPEFLTYFQNEAQLEKSRLLSDRFSAERPKGSFSTLEIQRTEQGDSAMYLCASLGLAGRDTQYFGPGTRLTVL.

This chain connects TRBV19 to TRBJ2-1; D is perhaps TRBD1 (6 bases). This CDR3 contains 16 residues. Trimming left V 4 bases short and J 6 bases short, with 19 bases between. CDR1 and CDR2 from the germline V gene are LNHDA and SQIVND (reference sequence). CDR3 amino acids: CASSRGQEFNLNEQFF. For the CDR3, the DNA is TGTGCCAGTAGTAGGGGGCAGGAGTTCAACCTCAATGAGCAGTTCTTC.

The chain recombines TRBV2 with TRBJ2-3; D is uncertain. Between the trimmed V and J ends, which lost 6 bases and 1 base, there was a span of 8 bases. CDR1 SNHLY and CDR2 FYNNEI come from the germline V gene. The CDR3 runs 13 residues. The CDR3 sequence: CASRARRTDTQYF. The CDR3 DNA is TGTGCCAGCAGGGCTCGTCGCACAGATACGCAGTATTTT. The whole variable domain, remainder taken from reference TRBV2 and TRBJ2-3, is EPEVTQTPSHQVTQMGQEVILRCVPISNHLYFYWYRQILGQKVEFLVSFYNNEISEKSEIFDDQFSVERPDGSNFTLKIRSTKLEDSAMYFCASRARRTDTQYFGPGTRLTVL.

This chain joins TRBV2 and TRBJ1-2; 9 bases fit TRBD1. The CDR3 runs 13 residues. Losses at the gene ends were 8 bases for V and 4 bases for J; bases not matched to a gene: 5. Germline assignment: CDR1 SNHLY and CDR2 FYNNEI. CDR3 DNA: TGTGCCAGCGGGGGACAGGGCGGCTATGGCTACACCTTC. Translated, it gives CASGGQGGYGYTF.

V and J are TRBV6-5 and TRBJ2-1; 10 positions agree with TRBD2. The CDR3 consists of 12 residues. Unmatched junction bases numbered 7, after V lost 6 bases and J lost 14 bases. Germline CDR1 MNHEY, CDR2 SVGAGI. The DNA for the CDR3 is TGTGCCAGCAGGGCCCTAGCGGGGGAGGAGTTCTTC. Amino acids: CASRALAGEEFF.

This sequence joins TRBV7-3 and TRBJ2-1; the match to TRBD1 covers 9 bases. V trimming: 5 bases; J trimming: 10 bases; junction bases outside the gene matches: 6. Germline CDR1 SGHTA, CDR2 FQGTGA. The CDR3 extends over 13 amino acids. The CDR3: CASSTTGGVEQFF. For the CDR3, the DNA is TGTGCCAGCAGCACCACAGGGGGCGTCGAGCAGTTCTTC.

This chain joins TRBV6-5 and TRBJ2-7, with TRBD2 matching over 7 bases. The CDR3 contains 15 residues. The V segment lost 0 bases and the J segment 4 bases; nucleotides outside the gene matches: 6. Germline values: CDR1 MNHEY, CDR2 SVGAGI. CDR3 loop: CASSYSVQGGYEQYF. CDR3 DNA sequence: TGTGCCAGCAGTTACTCGGTGCAGGGAGGGTACGAGCAGTACTTC.

This chain connects TRBV5-1 to TRBJ2-7, with 8 nucleotides matching TRBD2. The CDR3 has 15 amino acids. CDR1 is SGHRS and CDR2 is YFSETQ in the germline V gene. With 3 bases clipped from V and 0 bases from J, the junction kept 5 bases outside the gene matches. CDR3 sequence reads: CASSSGGGSSYEQYF. CDR3 in DNA: TGCGCCAGCAGCTCCGGCGGGGGGAGCTCCTACGAGCAGTACTTC.

V is TRBV4-1 and J is TRBJ1-5, with 11 bases matching TRBD1. J lost 4 bases, V lost 0 bases, and 5 bases had no gene match. Germline CDR1 MGHRA, CDR2 YSYEKL. This CDR3 spans 17 amino acids. CDR3 nucleotides: TGCGCCAGCAGCCAAGATTGGGACAGGGGGGAGAATCAGCCCCAGCATTTT. It translates to CASSQDWDRGENQPQHF.

This sequence joins TRBV7-2 and TRBJ2-5; D remains unclear. Trimming cost V 5 bases and J 4 bases, with 11 bases left between them. This CDR3 is 13 amino acids long. The germline gives CDR1 SGHTA, CDR2 FQGNSA. CDR3 sequence (DNA): TGTGCCAGCAGCCCGACTTACGCAGAGACCCAGTACTTC. The encoded protein is CASSPTYAETQYF.

This clone was recorded only once. V usage is TRBV7-9 and J usage is TRBJ1-3; 9 positions agree with TRBD1. V lost 7 bases to trimming and J lost 3 bases; unmatched junction nucleotides: 7. Germline V gene data show CDR1 as SEHNR and CDR2 as FQNEAQ (reference sequence). CDR3 length: 15 residues. CDR3 amino acids: CASTITGGGGNTIYF. Here the CDR3 DNA reads TGTGCCAGCACCATAACAGGGGGCGGTGGAAACACCATATATTTT.

This clone has a single count. V and J are TRBV7-7 and TRBJ1-3; 10 nucleotides match TRBD1. This CDR3 has 15 amino acids. From germline, CDR1 is SSHAT and CDR2 FNYEAQ (reference sequence). J was trimmed by 8 bases and V by 5 bases; bases with no gene match: 9. In DNA, the CDR3 is TGTGCCAGCAGCCCCGACAGGGGGCGGGTAGACACCATATATTTT. Protein product: CASSPDRGRVDTIYF.

The chain combines TRBV6-5 with TRBJ2-1; D possibly corresponds to TRBD1 (6 bases). The CDR3 is made up of 13 amino acids. Trimming took off 6 bases at V and 4 bases at J, with 10 bases between the two ends. The germline CDR1 and CDR2 sequences are MNHEY and SVGAGI. CDR3 sequence reads: CASRPGQYNEQFF. The CDR3 DNA reads TGTGCCAGCAGACCGGGACAATACAATGAGCAGTTCTTC.

The chain is built from TRBV19 and TRBJ2-7; D ambiguous. CDR3 length: 15 amino acids. V dropped 4 bases and J dropped 0 bases, with 13 bases sitting between them. Germline V gene sequence: CDR1 LNHDA, CDR2 SQIVND (reference sequence). CDR3 amino acids: CASSRVGQSSYEQYF. The CDR3 region has the DNA TGTGCCAGTAGTAGAGTTGGGCAGAGCTCCTACGAGCAGTACTTC.

The CDR3 is CAWGQGLANEKLFF. CDR3 nucleotides: TGTGCCTGGGGACAGGGCCTAGCTAATGAAAAACTGTTTTTT. This chain links TRBV30 with TRBJ1-4; TRBD1 aligns across 8 bases. CDR1 and CDR2 from the germline V gene are GTSNPN and SVGIG (reference sequence). The CDR3 sequence is 14 residues long. Trimming at V came to 5 bases and at J to 3 bases, leaving 5 bases not matched to a gene.

V and J are TRBV27 and TRBJ2-7, with 11 bases identical to TRBD1. The CDR3 runs to 15 residues. The V gene end was trimmed by 4 bases and the J gene end by 7 bases; junction bases not matched to a gene: 9. Germline V gives CDR1 MNHEY, CDR2 SMNVEV (reference sequence). The CDR3 DNA reads as TGTGCCAGCAGTTACTCCGGGACAGGGGGAAGGGAGCAGTACTTC. It encodes CASSYSGTGGREQYF.

The chain employs TRBV5-1 and TRBJ1-1; 7 bases agree with TRBD1. Per the germline V gene, CDR1 is SGHRS and CDR2 is YFSETQ. CDR3 length: 15 amino acids. V shed 2 bases, J shed 1 base, and the junction held 5 bases outside the gene matches. In DNA form, the CDR3 reads TGCGCCAGCAGCTTTACCGGGACAGCGAACACTGAAGCTTTCTTT. Translation: CASSFTGTANTEAFF. The entire variable domain, with the rest obtained from reference TRBV5-1 and TRBJ1-1, is as follows: KAGVTQTPRYLIKTRGQQVTLSCSPISGHRSVSWYQQTPGQGLQFLFEYFSETQRNKGNFPGRFSGRQFSNSRSEMNVSTLELGDSALYLCASSFTGTANTEAFFGQGTRLTVV.

The V gene is TRBV5-4, the J gene TRBJ2-3; 7 nucleotides agree with TRBD1. The CDR3 runs to 15 residues. With 5 bases clipped from V and 0 bases from J, the junction kept 6 bases outside the gene matches. CDR1 is SGHNT and CDR2 is YYREEE in the germline V gene (reference sequence). In nucleotides, the CDR3 is TGTGCCAGCAGGGCAGACAGGGCTAGCACAGATACGCAGTATTTT. This gives the protein CASRADRASTDTQYF. The full variable domain, completed using reference TRBV5-4 and TRBJ2-3, is ETGVTQSPTHLIKTRGQQVTLRCSSQSGHNTVSWYQQALGQGPQFIFQYYREEENGRGNFPPRFSGLQFPNYSSELNVNALELDDSALYLCASRADRASTDTQYFGPGTRLTVL.

The chain is built from TRBV5-4 and TRBJ2-3; 12 nucleotides align to TRBD1. Germline V gene lookup returns CDR1 SGHNT and CDR2 YYREEE (reference sequence). The CDR3 has 16 residues. V dropped 4 bases and J dropped 0; count of bases not matched to a gene: 3. In DNA, the CDR3 is TGTGCCAGCAGCCGGGGACAGGGGGCGAGCACAGATACGCAGTATTTT. Translation: CASSRGQGASTDTQYF.

The chain carries TRBV6-1 and TRBJ2-5; no reliable D call. CDR1 MNHNS and CDR2 SASEGT come from the germline V gene. There are 15 residues in the CDR3. V lost 0 bases to trimming and J lost 5 bases, with 13 bases between them. The CDR3 coding sequence is TGTGCCAGCAGTGAAGCGCGGAGCAGAACGGAGACCCAGTACTTC. Translated, it gives CASSEARSRTETQYF.

The genes are TRBV4-2 and TRBJ2-3, with 11 nucleotides matching TRBD2. V shed 0 bases and J 10 bases; nucleotides not matched to a gene: 15. This CDR3 contains 18 residues. Germline CDR1 reads LGHNA; CDR2 reads YNFKEQ. This CDR3 is CASSQDLTSGGTVWAQYF. In nucleotides, the CDR3 is TGTGCCAGCAGCCAAGACCTCACTAGCGGGGGCACGGTGTGGGCGCAGTATTTT.

The genes are TRBV27 and TRBJ1-6; the D is unclear. The length of the CDR3 is 13 residues. V dropped 5 bases and J dropped 7 bases, with 9 bases sitting between them. Germline lookup yields CDR1 MNHEY and CDR2 SMNVEV (reference sequence). CDR3 coding DNA: TGTGCCAGCAGTCCAGTCCCCAATTCACCCCTCCACTTT. Its translation is CASSPVPNSPLHF.

J is TRBJ1-2 and V is TRBV18; D is unclear. V was trimmed by 4 bases and J by 3 bases, leaving 9 bases between them. The CDR3 runs to 13 residues. Germline assignment: CDR1 KGHSH and CDR2 LQKENI. The CDR3 region is CASSRDGDYGYTF. CDR3 nucleotide sequence: TGTGCCAGCTCACGAGACGGAGACTATGGCTACACCTTC.

A note on this clone: Different DNA sequences within this sample yield the same CDR3. The V gene is TRBV2, the J gene TRBJ2-2; D ambiguous. With 8 bases removed from V and 1 base from J, the gap between germline ends came to 5 bases. Germline V gene sequence: CDR1 SNHLY, CDR2 FYNNEI. This CDR3 is 12 amino acids long. The CDR3 protein is CASSLNTGELFF. The DNA of the CDR3 is TGTGCCAGCTCACTGAACACCGGGGAGCTGTTTTTT.

This chain links TRBV2 with TRBJ2-5; 7 bases map to TRBD2. J gave up 4 bases and V 2 bases, and 10 bases lay outside the gene matches. The length of the CDR3 is 16 residues. Germline V gives CDR1 SNHLY, CDR2 FYNNEI. The CDR3 region is CASSEFGGGGSETQYF. Here the CDR3 DNA reads TGTGCCAGCAGTGAATTCGGCGGGGGAGGATCAGAGACCCAGTACTTC. Full variable domain (outside the CDR3, taken from reference TRBV2 and TRBJ2-5): EPEVTQTPSHQVTQMGQEVILRCVPISNHLYFYWYRQILGQKVEFLVSFYNNEISEKSEIFDDQFSVERPDGSNFTLKIRSTKLEDSAMYFCASSEFGGGGSETQYFGPGTRLLVL.

This clone was recorded once. The chain carries TRBV6-5 and TRBJ1-2, with D tentatively TRBD1 (5 bases). The V gene's germline CDR1 is MNHEY and CDR2 SVGAGI. The V and J ends lost 4 bases and 8 bases respectively, with 14 bases between them. The CDR3 covers 13 residues. Here the CDR3 DNA reads TGTGCCAGCAGTTCCCTACTCAGGGAAGGCTACACCTTC. It encodes CASSSLLREGYTF.

CDR3 sequence: CSAGAGTGRQTQYF. Here the CDR3 DNA reads TGCAGCGCCGGAGCCGGGACAGGGAGACAGACCCAGTACTTC. The V gene is TRBV29-1, the J gene TRBJ2-5, with 9 bases that match TRBD1. The ends lost 7 bases at V and 6 bases at J; junction bases unmatched: 12. The CDR3 extends over 14 amino acids. Per the germline V gene, CDR1 is SQVTM and CDR2 is ANQGSEA.

The chain employs TRBV29-1 and TRBJ2-7; 7 positions agree with TRBD1. The germline V gene has CDR1 SQVTM and CDR2 ANQGSEA. The CDR3 is made up of 15 amino acids. With 5 bases clipped from V and 0 bases from J, the junction kept 10 bases outside the gene matches. The CDR3 coding sequence is TGCAGCGTTACCTTACAGGGGACCTTCTCCTACGAGCAGTACTTC. Translating it yields CSVTLQGTFSYEQYF.

For this clone: The sample holds other DNA sequences that translate to the same CDR3. This rearrangement joins TRBV18 to TRBJ2-7; 10 bases agree with TRBD1. From germline, CDR1 is KGHSH and CDR2 LQKENI. The CDR3 has 14 residues. The trim removed 3 bases at V and 2 bases at J, leaving 1 base unmatched. CDR3 bases: TGTGCCAGCTCACCGGGGACAGGGGCCTACGAGCAGTACTTC. This encodes CASSPGTGAYEQYF.